This T cell receptor beta chain appears in the sequencing data of a study of PD-L1 blockade in urothelial cancer. Study in general: Analyses were performed on blood at 3 weeks after treatment start (the second dose) and at 6 weeks.

The CDR3 runs 13 residues. Germline CDR1 SGHTA, CDR2 FQGNSA. V lost 1 base, J lost 5 bases, and 6 bases lay in between. The time point was: peripheral blood 6 weeks after treatment start. Repertoires were generated with immunoSEQ multiplex PCR, while TCRdb's copy carries only in-frame clones and drops some. This table holds around 19,000 clones, around 83% found once. The input for sequencing was PBMCs, taken around atezolizumab (anti-PD-L1) treatment. The receptor was isolated from a man between 45 and 60 years old with urothelial cancer. The V call is TRBV7-2, the J call TRBJ1-3, with D uncertain. DNA of the CDR3: TGTGCCAGCAGCTTAGAACAAAGAAACACCATATATTTT. This translates into CASSLEQRNTIYF.